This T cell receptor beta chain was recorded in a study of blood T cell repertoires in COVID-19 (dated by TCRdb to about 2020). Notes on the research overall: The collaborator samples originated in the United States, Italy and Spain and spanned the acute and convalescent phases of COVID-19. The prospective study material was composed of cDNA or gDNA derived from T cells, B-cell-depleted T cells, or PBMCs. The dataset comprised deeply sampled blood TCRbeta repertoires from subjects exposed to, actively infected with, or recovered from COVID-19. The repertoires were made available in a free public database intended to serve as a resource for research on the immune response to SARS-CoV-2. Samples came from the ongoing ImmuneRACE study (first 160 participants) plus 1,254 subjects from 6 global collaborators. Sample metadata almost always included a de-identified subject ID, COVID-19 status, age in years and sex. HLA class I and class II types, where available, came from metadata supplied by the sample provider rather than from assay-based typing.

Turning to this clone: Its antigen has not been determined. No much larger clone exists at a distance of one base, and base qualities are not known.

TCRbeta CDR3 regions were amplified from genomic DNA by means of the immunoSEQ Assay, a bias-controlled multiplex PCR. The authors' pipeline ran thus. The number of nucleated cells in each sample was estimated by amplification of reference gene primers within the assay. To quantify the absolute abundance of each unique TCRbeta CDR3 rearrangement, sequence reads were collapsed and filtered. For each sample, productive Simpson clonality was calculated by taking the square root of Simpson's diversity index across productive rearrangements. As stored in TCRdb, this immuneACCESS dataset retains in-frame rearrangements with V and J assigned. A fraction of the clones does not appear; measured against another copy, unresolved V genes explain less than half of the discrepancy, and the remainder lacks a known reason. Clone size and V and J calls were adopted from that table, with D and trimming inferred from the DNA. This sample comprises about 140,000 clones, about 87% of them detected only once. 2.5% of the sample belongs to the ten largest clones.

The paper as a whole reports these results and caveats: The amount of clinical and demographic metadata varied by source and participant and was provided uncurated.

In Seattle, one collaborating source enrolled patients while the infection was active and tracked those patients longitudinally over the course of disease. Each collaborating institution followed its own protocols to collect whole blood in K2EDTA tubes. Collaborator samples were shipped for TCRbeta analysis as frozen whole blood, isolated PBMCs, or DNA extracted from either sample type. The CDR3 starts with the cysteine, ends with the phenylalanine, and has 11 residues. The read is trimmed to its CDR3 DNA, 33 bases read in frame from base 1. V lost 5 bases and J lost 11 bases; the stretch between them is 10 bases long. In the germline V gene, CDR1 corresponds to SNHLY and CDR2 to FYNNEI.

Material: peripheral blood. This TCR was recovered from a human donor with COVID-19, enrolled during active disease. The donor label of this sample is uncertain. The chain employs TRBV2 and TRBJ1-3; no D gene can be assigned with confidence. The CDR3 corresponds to CASSPQKPIYF. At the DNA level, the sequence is TGTGCCAGCAGTCCTCAGAAACCCATATATTTT.